These T cell receptor beta chains were read from a single sample in a study of cytomegalovirus exposure and HLA in healthy donors. Assay: immunoSEQ multiplex PCR; the TCRdb copy retains only in-frame clones and omits some. The data show some 150,000 clones, roughly 80% seen once. The sample comprised PBMCs. The receptors derive from a woman in her thirties or forties in good health and CMV-seropositive. Both conserved end residues are part of each CDR3. D genes are given only for firm matches. For some rows the clone size is stated as once, few or many, or as a class when expanded; others skip it.

CDR3 | DNA | J | size | V | D
CASSQTTSNTEAFF | TGTGCCAGCAGCCAAACAACAAGTAACACTGAAGCTTTCTTT | TRBJ1-1 | . | TRBV16 | .
CASLRGSPTDTQYF | TGCGCCAGCTTACGGGGGAGCCCCACAGATACGCAGTATTTT | TRBJ2-3 | . | TRBV5-1 | .
CASSYSKGQVNYEQYF | TGTGCCAGCAGTTACTCGAAGGGACAGGTTAATTACGAGCAGTACTTC | TRBJ2-7 | . | TRBV6-5 | TRBD1
CAISGVAGGETQYF | TGTGCCATCAGTGGGGTTGCGGGGGGAGAGACCCAGTACTTC | TRBJ2-5 | . | TRBV10-3 | TRBD2
CASRKGGTTNEKLFF | TGTGCCAGCAGAAAAGGGGGCACAACTAATGAAAAACTGTTTTTT | TRBJ1-4 | . | TRBV6-6 | TRBD1
CASRQGSSYNSPLHF | TGTGCCAGCAGACAGGGTTCCTCCTATAATTCACCCCTCCACTTT | TRBJ1-6 | few | TRBV6-1 | .
CASSLRGTAGRPYEQYF | TGTGCCAGCAGTTTACGGGGAACGGCGGGGAGGCCCTACGAGCAGTACTTC | TRBJ2-7 | . | TRBV28 | .
CASSVRTTLPDTQYF | TGTGCCAGCAGTGTTCGGACTACCCTCCCAGATACGCAGTATTTT | TRBJ2-3 | . | TRBV2 | .
CASSIEDYGAYEQYF | TGTGCCAGTAGTATAGAAGACTACGGAGCCTACGAGCAGTACTTC | TRBJ2-7 | . | TRBV19 | .
CASSLSVMFEKLFF | TGTGCCAGCAGCTTGTCAGTTATGTTCGAAAAACTGTTTTTT | TRBJ1-4 | . | TRBV5-6 | .
CASMGGLGSYEQYF | TGTGCCAGCATGGGTGGACTAGGGTCTTACGAGCAGTACTTC | TRBJ2-7 | . | TRBV28 | TRBD2
CASGPSGANTGELFF | TGTGCCAGCGGACCAAGCGGGGCTAACACCGGGGAGCTGTTTTTT | TRBJ2-2 | . | TRBV7-8 | TRBD2
CASSPTPRASYEQYF | TGTGCCAGCTCACCCACACCGCGGGCATCCTACGAGCAGTACTTC | TRBJ2-7 | . | TRBV18 | .
CASSFPGGEYEQYF | TGTGCCAGCAGCTTTCCAGGAGGGGAGTACGAGCAGTACTTC | TRBJ2-7 | . | TRBV7-9 | .
CAIRPGQRYGYTF | TGTGCCATCAGACCGGGACAGCGCTATGGCTACACCTTC | TRBJ1-2 | . | TRBV10-3 | TRBD1
CASSEFRLTGYTF | TGTGCCAGCAGTGAATTTCGACTGACTGGCTACACCTTC | TRBJ1-2 | . | TRBV25-1 | .
CASSLDLDTQYF | TGTGCCAGCAGCTTGGATCTAGATACGCAGTATTTT | TRBJ2-3 | . | TRBV5-6 | .
CAWCYPGLAGAYEQYF | TGTGCCTGGTGCTATCCGGGACTAGCGGGGGCCTACGAGCAGTACTTC | TRBJ2-7 | once | TRBV30 | TRBD2
CASSPRDRGRRTNEKLFF | TGTGCCAGCAGTCCTCGGGACAGGGGGCGCCGAACTAATGAAAAACTGTTTTTT | TRBJ1-4 | once | TRBV28 | TRBD1
CASSVASRSYNEQFF | TGTGCCAGCAGCGTAGCTAGTAGGTCCTACAATGAGCAGTTCTTC | TRBJ2-1 | . | TRBV9 | .
CASSIHGASGPGEQYF | TGCGCCAGCAGCATCCACGGGGCTAGCGGGCCCGGCGAGCAGTACTTC | TRBJ2-7 | . | TRBV5-1 | TRBD2
CASSLDGGTQPQHF | TGCGCCAGCAGCTTGGATGGGGGCACTCAGCCCCAGCATTTT | TRBJ1-5 | . | TRBV5-1 | .
CASSFSGTGNEQYF | TGTGCCAGCAGCTTCTCAGGGACAGGGAACGAGCAGTACTTC | TRBJ2-7 | few | TRBV5-4 | TRBD1
CASSQDRSGGEKLFF | TGTGCCAGCAGCCAAGATCGATCAGGGGGAGAAAAACTGTTTTTT | TRBJ1-4 | . | TRBV4-2 | TRBD1
CASSKGQGPTQPQHF | TGTGCCAGCAGTAAGGGACAGGGTCCTACGCAGCCCCAGCATTTT | TRBJ1-5 | . | TRBV6-6 | TRBD1
CASSQGRGTHEQYF | TGCGCCAGCAGCCAAGGCCGGGGAACCCACGAGCAGTACTTC | TRBJ2-7 | . | TRBV4-3 | .
CASSYSGPSYEQYF | TGTGCCAGCAGTTACTCCGGTCCCTCCTACGAGCAGTACTTC | TRBJ2-7 | . | TRBV6-6 | .
CSVKGQQNTEAFF | TGCAGCGTCAAGGGACAGCAGAACACTGAAGCTTTCTTT | TRBJ1-1 | . | TRBV29-1 | TRBD1
CASSQNVVNEQFF | TGTGCCAGCAGCCAAAATGTCGTGAATGAGCAGTTCTTC | TRBJ2-1 | . | TRBV14 | .
CASSVGGSSYEQYF | TGTGCCAGCAGCGTGGGGGGTAGCTCCTACGAGCAGTACTTC | TRBJ2-7 | . | TRBV9 | .
CASRPKQGDTGELFF | TGTGCCAGCAGACCGAAACAGGGGGACACCGGGGAGCTGTTTTTT | TRBJ2-2 | . | TRBV6-6 | TRBD1
CASSSSYSGETQYF | TGCGCCAGCAGCTCCTCTTACAGCGGGGAGACCCAGTACTTC | TRBJ2-5 | . | TRBV5-1 | .
CASSLEYGQPTNEKLFF | TGCGCCAGCAGCTTGGAATATGGACAGCCAACTAATGAAAAACTGTTTTTT | TRBJ1-4 | few | TRBV5-1 | .
CASSQLDRGNYEQYF | TGCGCCAGCAGCCAACTGGACAGGGGGAACTACGAGCAGTACTTC | TRBJ2-7 | . | TRBV4-1 | TRBD1
CASSSRQGVYTYEQYF | TGCGCCAGCAGCTCAAGACAGGGGGTATACACCTACGAGCAGTACTTC | TRBJ2-7 | . | TRBV5-1 | TRBD1
CASSLEIHYEQYF | TGCGCCAGCAGCTTGGAGATACACTACGAGCAGTACTTC | TRBJ2-7 | . | TRBV5-1 | .
CASSEGLASPYNEQFF | TGTGCCAGCAGTGAAGGGTTGGCTAGCCCCTACAATGAGCAGTTCTTC | TRBJ2-1 | . | TRBV2 | .
CASSLVAGGSGEQFF | TGCGCCAGCAGCTTGGTCGCGGGAGGATCGGGTGAGCAGTTCTTC | TRBJ2-1 | . | TRBV5-1 | TRBD2